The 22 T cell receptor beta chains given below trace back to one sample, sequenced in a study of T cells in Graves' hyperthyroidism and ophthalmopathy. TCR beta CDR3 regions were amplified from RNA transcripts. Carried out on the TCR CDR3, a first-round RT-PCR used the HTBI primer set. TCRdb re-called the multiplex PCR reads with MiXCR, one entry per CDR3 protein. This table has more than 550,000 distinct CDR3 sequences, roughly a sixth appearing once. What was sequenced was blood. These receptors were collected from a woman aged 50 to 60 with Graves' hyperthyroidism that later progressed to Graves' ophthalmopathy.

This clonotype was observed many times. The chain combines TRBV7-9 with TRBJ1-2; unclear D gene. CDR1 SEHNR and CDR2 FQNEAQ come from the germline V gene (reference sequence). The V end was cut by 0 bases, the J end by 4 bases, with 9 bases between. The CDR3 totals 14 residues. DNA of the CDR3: TGTGCCAGCAGCTTAGCGGCGCCCGTCTATGGCTACACCTTC. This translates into CASSLAAPVYGYTF.

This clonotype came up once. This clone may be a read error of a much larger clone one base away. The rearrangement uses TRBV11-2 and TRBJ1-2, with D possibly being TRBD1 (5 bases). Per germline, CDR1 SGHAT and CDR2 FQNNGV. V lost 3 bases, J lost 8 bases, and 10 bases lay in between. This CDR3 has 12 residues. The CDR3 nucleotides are TGTGCCAGCAGCTTGGTGGGGCAGGGCTACACCTTC. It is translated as CASSLVGQGYTF.

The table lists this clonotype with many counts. The chain's CDR3 is CASSPEGPYEQYF. The CDR3 nucleotides are TGTGCCAGCTCACCAGAGGGGCCGTACGAGCAGTACTTC. The V call is TRBV18, the J call TRBJ2-7; possibly TRBD1 or TRBD2 for D (5 bases each). V lost 2 bases, J lost 4 bases, and 9 bases lay in between. Germline CDR1 KGHSH, CDR2 LQKENI. The CDR3 contains 13 residues.

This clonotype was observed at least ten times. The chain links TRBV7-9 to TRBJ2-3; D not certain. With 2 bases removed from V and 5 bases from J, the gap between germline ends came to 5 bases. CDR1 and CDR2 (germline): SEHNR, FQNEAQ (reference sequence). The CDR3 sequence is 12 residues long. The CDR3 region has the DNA TGTGCCAGCAGCTTACTCCAAGATACGCAGTATTTT. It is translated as CASSLLQDTQYF.

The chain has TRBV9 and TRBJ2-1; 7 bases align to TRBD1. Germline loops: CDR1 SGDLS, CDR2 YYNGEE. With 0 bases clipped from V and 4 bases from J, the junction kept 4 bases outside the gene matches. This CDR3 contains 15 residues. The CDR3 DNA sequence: TGTGCCAGCAGCGTAGATGGACAGGCTTACAATGAGCAGTTCTTC. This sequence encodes CASSVDGQAYNEQFF.

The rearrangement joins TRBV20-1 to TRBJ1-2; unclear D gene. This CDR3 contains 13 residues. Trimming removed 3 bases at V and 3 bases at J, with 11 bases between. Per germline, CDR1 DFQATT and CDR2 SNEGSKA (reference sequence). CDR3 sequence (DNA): TGCAGTGCTAGTGGCGGACTGTACTATGGCTACACCTTC. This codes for CSASGGLYYGYTF.

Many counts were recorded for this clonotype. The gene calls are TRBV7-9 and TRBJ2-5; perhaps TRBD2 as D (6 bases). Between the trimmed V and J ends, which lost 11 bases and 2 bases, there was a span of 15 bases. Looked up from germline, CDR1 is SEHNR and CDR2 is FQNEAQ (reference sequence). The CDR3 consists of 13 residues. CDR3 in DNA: TGTGCCGTTGATCGGCGGGGACAAGAGACCCAGTACTTC. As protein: CAVDRRGQETQYF.

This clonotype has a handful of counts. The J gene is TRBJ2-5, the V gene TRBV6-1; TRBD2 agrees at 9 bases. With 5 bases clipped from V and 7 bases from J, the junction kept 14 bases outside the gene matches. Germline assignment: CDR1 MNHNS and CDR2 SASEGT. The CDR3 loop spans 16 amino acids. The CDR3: CASSREDQAGGATQYF. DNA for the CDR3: TGTGCCAGCAGTAGAGAAGATCAAGCGGGGGGCGCGACCCAGTACTTC.

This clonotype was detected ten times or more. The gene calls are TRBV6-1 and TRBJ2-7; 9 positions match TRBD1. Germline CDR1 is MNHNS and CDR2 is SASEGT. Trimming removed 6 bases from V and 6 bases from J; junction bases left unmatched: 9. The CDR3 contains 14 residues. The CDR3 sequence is CASRQRTGDGEQYF. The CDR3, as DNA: TGTGCCAGCAGACAAAGGACAGGGGATGGCGAGCAGTACTTC.

CDR3 residues: CASSQSKGLAQYQETQYF. CDR3 DNA sequence: TGTGCCAGCAGCCAATCTAAGGGACTAGCCCAGTACCAAGAGACCCAGTACTTC. This chain links TRBV3-1 with TRBJ2-5, with TRBD2 identical over 9 bases. Per germline, CDR1 LGHDT and CDR2 YNNKEL (reference sequence). V gave up 2 bases and J gave up 0 bases; unmatched junction bases: 10. The CDR3 consists of 18 residues.

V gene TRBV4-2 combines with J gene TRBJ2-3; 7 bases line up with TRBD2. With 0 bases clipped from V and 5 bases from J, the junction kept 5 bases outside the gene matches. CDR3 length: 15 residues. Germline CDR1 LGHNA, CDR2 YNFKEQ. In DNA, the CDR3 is TGTGCCAGCAGCCAAGAGGCGGGGGATGTAGATACGCAGTATTTT. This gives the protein CASSQEAGDVDTQYF.

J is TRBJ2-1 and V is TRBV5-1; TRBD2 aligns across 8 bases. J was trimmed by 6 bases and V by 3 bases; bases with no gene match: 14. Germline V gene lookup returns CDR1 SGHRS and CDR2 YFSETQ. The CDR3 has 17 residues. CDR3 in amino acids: CASSSLLLGGGTNEQFF. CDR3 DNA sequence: TGCGCCAGCAGCTCCCTCCTTTTGGGCGGGGGGACCAATGAGCAGTTCTTC.

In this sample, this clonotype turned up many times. Written as DNA, the CDR3 is TGCAGCGTTGACGGATCGGGACTAGCGGGAGGCGAGACCCAGTACTTC. It specifies CSVDGSGLAGGETQYF. V gene TRBV29-1 combines with J gene TRBJ2-5, with 15 bases lining up with TRBD2. This CDR3 contains 16 residues. The germline gives CDR1 SQVTM, CDR2 ANQGSEA. Losses at the gene ends were 3 bases for V and 5 bases for J; bases not matched to a gene: 7.

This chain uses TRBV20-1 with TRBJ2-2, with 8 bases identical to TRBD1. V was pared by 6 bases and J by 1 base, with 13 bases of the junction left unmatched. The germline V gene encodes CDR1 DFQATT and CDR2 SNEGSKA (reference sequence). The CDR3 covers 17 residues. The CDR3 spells CSAPQVGTGGNTGELFF. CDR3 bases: TGCAGTGCCCCACAAGTGGGGACAGGCGGGAACACCGGGGAGCTGTTTTTT.

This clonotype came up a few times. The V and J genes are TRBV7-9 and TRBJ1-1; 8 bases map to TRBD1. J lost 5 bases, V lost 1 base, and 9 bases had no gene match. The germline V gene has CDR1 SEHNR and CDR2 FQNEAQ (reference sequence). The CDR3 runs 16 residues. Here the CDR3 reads CASSLDQTGAGTEAFF. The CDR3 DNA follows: TGTGCCAGCAGCTTAGATCAGACAGGGGCGGGGACTGAAGCTTTCTTT.

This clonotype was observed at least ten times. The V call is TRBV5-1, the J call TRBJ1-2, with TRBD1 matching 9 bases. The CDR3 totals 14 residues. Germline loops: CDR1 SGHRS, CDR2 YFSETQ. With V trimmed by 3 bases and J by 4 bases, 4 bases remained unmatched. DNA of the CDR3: TGCGCCAGCAGCTCGGAGGGACAGGGCTATGGCTACACCTTC. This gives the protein CASSSEGQGYGYTF.

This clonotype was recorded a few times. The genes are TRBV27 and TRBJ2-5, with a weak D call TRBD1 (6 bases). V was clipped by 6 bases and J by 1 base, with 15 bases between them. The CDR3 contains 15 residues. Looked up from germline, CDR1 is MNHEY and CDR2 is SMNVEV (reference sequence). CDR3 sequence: CASRSASTGQETQYF. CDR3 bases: TGTGCCAGCAGATCCGCCTCGACAGGCCAAGAGACCCAGTACTTC.

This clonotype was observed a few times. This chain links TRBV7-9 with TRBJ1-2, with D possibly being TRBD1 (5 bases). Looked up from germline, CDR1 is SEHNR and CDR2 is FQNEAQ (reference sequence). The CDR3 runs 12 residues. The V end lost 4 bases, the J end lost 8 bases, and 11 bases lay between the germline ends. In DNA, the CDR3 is TGTGCCAGCAGCTACGGGGGAGAGGGCTACACCTTC. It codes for CASSYGGEGYTF.

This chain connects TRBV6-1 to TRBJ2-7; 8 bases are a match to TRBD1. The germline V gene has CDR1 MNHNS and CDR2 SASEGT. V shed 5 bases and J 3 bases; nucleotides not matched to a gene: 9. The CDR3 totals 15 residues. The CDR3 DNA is TGTGCCAGCAGTCCGTCCCCGGACAGGGTCTACGAGCAGTACTTC. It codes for CASSPSPDRVYEQYF.

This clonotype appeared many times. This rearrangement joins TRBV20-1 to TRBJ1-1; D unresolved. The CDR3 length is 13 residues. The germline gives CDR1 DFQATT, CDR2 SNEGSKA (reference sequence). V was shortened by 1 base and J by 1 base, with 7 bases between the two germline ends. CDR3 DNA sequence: TGCAGTGCTAGAGTTCCAGGGAACACTGAAGCTTTCTTT. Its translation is CSARVPGNTEAFF.

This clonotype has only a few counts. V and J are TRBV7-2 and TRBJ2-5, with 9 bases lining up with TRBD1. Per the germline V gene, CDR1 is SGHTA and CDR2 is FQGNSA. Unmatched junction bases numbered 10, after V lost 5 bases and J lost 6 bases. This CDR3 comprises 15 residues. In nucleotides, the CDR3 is TGTGCCAGCAGCGCCCAGGACAGGGGTAGAAAGACCCAGTACTTC. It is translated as CASSAQDRGRKTQYF.

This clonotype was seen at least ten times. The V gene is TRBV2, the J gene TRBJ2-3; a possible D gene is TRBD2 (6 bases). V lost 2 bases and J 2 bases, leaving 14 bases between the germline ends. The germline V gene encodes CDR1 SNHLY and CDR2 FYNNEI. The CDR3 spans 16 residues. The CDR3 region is CASSEFGGAPTDTQYF. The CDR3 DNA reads TGTGCCAGCAGTGAATTTGGAGGGGCCCCCACAGATACGCAGTATTTT.